The 16 T cell receptor beta chains listed next were all sequenced from one sample in a study of blood T cells in healthy people across ages (dated by TCRdb to between 2015 and 2017). Library preparation employed 5' RACE. A second PCR of roughly 6 to 11 cycles was run with a J-beta primer mix and a sample-barcoded 5' primer. TCRdb reprocessing: public reads trimmed at Q25 with fastp, clones called with MiXCR, in-frame beta chains kept. Each entry merges the rows of one CDR3 protein and shows their most common DNA and genes. This sample holds 1.5 million to 2 million distinct CDR3 sequences; about 39% were observed only once. The top ten clones comprise 23% of the sample. The sample taken for sequencing was blood. The receptors stem from a human donor in good health.

The chain couples TRBV7-2 to TRBJ2-7; 11 nucleotides line up with TRBD1. Germline V gene sequence: CDR1 SGHTA, CDR2 FQGNSA. The CDR3 is 15 amino acids. V lost 4 bases to trimming and J lost 5 bases; unmatched junction nucleotides: 7. This CDR3 is CASSYGQGAFNEQYF. The CDR3 coding sequence is TGTGCCAGCAGCTACGGACAGGGGGCGTTCAACGAGCAGTACTTC.

This clonotype has more than one count but fewer than ten. The V and J genes are TRBV4-3 and TRBJ1-2; D is perhaps TRBD1 (6 bases). Germline CDR1 and CDR2: LGHNA and YSLEER. This CDR3 contains 17 residues. V lost 0 bases and J 5 bases, leaving 19 bases between the germline ends. CDR3: CASSQELRAGAPYGYTF. CDR3 nucleotides: TGCGCCAGCAGCCAAGAATTAAGGGCAGGGGCGCCTTATGGCTACACCTTC.

The chain joins TRBV5-1 to TRBJ2-1; D may correspond to TRBD1 or TRBD2 (5 bases each). Germline CDR1 reads SGHRS; CDR2 reads YFSETQ. The V gene lost 6 bases and the J gene lost 6 bases, with 16 bases spanning the gap. This CDR3 comprises 14 residues. The CDR3: CASTMGVSFNEQFF. The CDR3 bases are TGCGCCAGCACGATGGGGGTGAGTTTCAATGAGCAGTTCTTC. The full variable domain, rest sourced from reference TRBV5-1 and TRBJ2-1, is KAGVTQTPRYLIKTRGQQVTLSCSPISGHRSVSWYQQTPGQGLQFLFEYFSETQRNKGNFPGRFSGRQFSNSRSEMNVSTLELGDSALYLCASTMGVSFNEQFFGPGTRLTVL.

V is TRBV4-3 and J is TRBJ2-7; no clear D. The germline V gene encodes CDR1 LGHNA and CDR2 YSLEER. Trimming shortened V by 0 bases and J by 1 base, and 10 bases separated the two germline ends. This CDR3 has 15 residues. CDR3 sequence (DNA): TGCGCCAGCAGCCAAGACGGATTTTGGTCCTACGAGCAGTACTTC. Encoded protein: CASSQDGFWSYEQYF.

This clonotype was observed a single time. The chain couples TRBV11-2 to TRBJ2-1, with 15 bases fitting TRBD2. CDR1 is SGHAT and CDR2 is FQNNGV in the germline V gene. The CDR3 covers 19 residues. The V segment lost 5 bases and the J segment 0 bases; nucleotides outside the gene matches: 8. CDR3 DNA sequence: TGTGCCAGCAGCCTAATAGGACTAGCGGGGGGGAGCTCCTACAATGAGCAGTTCTTC. Amino acids: CASSLIGLAGGSSYNEQFF.

V and J are TRBV7-2 and TRBJ1-5; 9 nucleotides line up with TRBD1. The V gene's germline CDR1 is SGHTA and CDR2 FQGNSA. This CDR3 is built from 15 residues. The V and J ends lost 5 bases and 3 bases, in that order; junction bases with no gene match: 5. CDR3 loop: CASSQDRGDNQPQHF. In nucleotides, the CDR3 is TGTGCCAGCAGCCAGGACAGGGGTGACAATCAGCCCCAGCATTTT.

This clonotype turned up a few times. This sequence joins TRBV28 and TRBJ1-2; 10 nucleotides align to TRBD1. Germline CDR1 is MDHEN and CDR2 is SYDVKM. After removal of 10 bases from V and 6 bases from J, the junction contained 8 bases not matched to a gene. This CDR3 is 13 amino acids long. The DNA for the CDR3 is TGTGCCATCTCAGACAGGGGGCAGAATGGCTACACCTTC. Its protein is CAISDRGQNGYTF.

About this clonotype: A read error may explain this, as a much larger clone is one base away. The CDR3 carries no conserved terminal phenylalanine or tryptophan, so it likely arises from a read error. V and J are TRBV10-3 and TRBJ2-7, with 10 bases identical to TRBD2. V was pared by 0 bases and J by 1 base, with 6 bases of the junction left unmatched. CDR3 length: 17 amino acids. Germline CDR1 ENHRY, CDR2 SYGVKD. DNA of the CDR3: TGTGCCATCAGTGAGTCTGAGCGGGGGGGTAGATCCTACGAGCAGTACTTA. Translating it yields CAISESERGGRSYEQYL.

The CDR3 sequence is CASSFGGGARRETQYF. The CDR3 region has the DNA TGTGCCAGCAGTTTTGGGGGCGGGGCGCGCCGGGAGACCCAGTACTTC. This chain connects TRBV6-2 or TRBV6-3 to TRBJ2-4; D possibly uses TRBD1 or TRBD2 (6 bases each). The J call may be wrong; the DNA end is better matched by TRBJ2-5. Per the germline V gene, CDR1 is MNHEY and CDR2 is SVGEGT. The CDR3 has 16 residues.

This chain joins TRBV20-1 and TRBJ2-2, with D unclear. The V end was cut by 3 bases, the J end by 3 bases, with 11 bases between. From germline, CDR1 is DFQATT and CDR2 SNEGSKA (reference sequence). This CDR3 spans 14 amino acids. CDR3 loop: CSARGRPYTGELFF. The CDR3 region has the DNA TGCAGTGCTAGGGGCAGGCCATACACCGGGGAGCTGTTTTTT.

This clonotype was seen a few times. The chain combines TRBV4-3 with TRBJ2-7, with D perhaps TRBD2 (6 bases). This CDR3 has 15 residues. Germline V lookup: CDR1 LGHNA, CDR2 YSLEER. V lost 2 bases, J lost 6 bases, and 17 bases lay in between. The CDR3: CASSQLGTSLSEQYF. The CDR3 coding sequence is TGCGCCAGCAGCCAATTAGGTACTAGCTTGAGCGAGCAGTACTTC.

V and J are TRBV5-5 and TRBJ2-7; the match to TRBD1 covers 7 bases. This CDR3 has 16 residues. J was trimmed by 3 bases and V by 1 base; bases with no gene match: 10. Germline V gene sequence: CDR1 SGHKS, CDR2 YYEKEE (reference sequence). The CDR3 sequence: CASSLKVNRGSYEQYF. In DNA, the CDR3 is TGTGCCAGCAGCTTGAAGGTAAACAGGGGAAGCTACGAGCAGTACTTC.

This clonotype has just a few counts. The chain is built from TRBV7-2 and TRBJ2-1, with 7 bases lining up with TRBD2. Per germline, CDR1 SGHTA and CDR2 FQGNSA. The junction had 7 bases not matched to a gene; V was cut back by 4 bases and J by 7 bases. The CDR3 is 14 residues long. The chain's CDR3 is CASSSPTSRNEQFF. For the CDR3, the DNA is TGTGCCAGCAGCTCTCCGACTAGCCGAAATGAGCAGTTCTTC.

This clonotype was found once. The J gene is TRBJ1-2, the V gene TRBV7-2; TRBD1 might be the D (5 bases). V lost 5 bases and J 4 bases, leaving 20 bases between the germline ends. The germline gives CDR1 SGHTA, CDR2 FQGNSA. The CDR3 length is 16 residues. CDR3 sequence (DNA): TGTGCCAGCAGCCCGTTAGTGGGGCTCCCTATCTATGGCTACACCTTC. Protein product: CASSPLVGLPIYGYTF. The full variable domain, in which reference TRBV7-2 and TRBJ1-2 provide the parts outside the CDR3, is GAGVSQSPSNKVTEKGKDVELRCDPISGHTALYWYRQSLGQGLEFLIYFQGNSAPDKSGLPSDRFSAERTGGSVSTLTIQRTQQEDSAVYLCASSPLVGLPIYGYTFGSGTRLTVV.

This chain joins TRBV10-3 and TRBJ2-1, with TRBD1 matching 7 bases. This CDR3 has 14 residues. V gave up 10 bases and J gave up 7 bases; unmatched junction bases: 13. The germline gives CDR1 ENHRY, CDR2 SYGVKD. The CDR3 spells CATAGDRETNEQFF. The CDR3 DNA reads as TGTGCCACAGCAGGAGACAGGGAAACTAATGAGCAGTTCTTC.

The rearrangement links TRBV14 to TRBJ1-4; no definite D call. Germline CDR1 reads SGHDN; CDR2 reads FVKESK. This CDR3 has 15 amino acids. Trimming pared 2 bases from V and 8 bases from J, leaving 15 bases between. The CDR3: CASSQSSAMREKLFF. The CDR3 DNA follows: TGTGCCAGCAGCCAATCAAGCGCTATGAGAGAAAAACTGTTTTTT.